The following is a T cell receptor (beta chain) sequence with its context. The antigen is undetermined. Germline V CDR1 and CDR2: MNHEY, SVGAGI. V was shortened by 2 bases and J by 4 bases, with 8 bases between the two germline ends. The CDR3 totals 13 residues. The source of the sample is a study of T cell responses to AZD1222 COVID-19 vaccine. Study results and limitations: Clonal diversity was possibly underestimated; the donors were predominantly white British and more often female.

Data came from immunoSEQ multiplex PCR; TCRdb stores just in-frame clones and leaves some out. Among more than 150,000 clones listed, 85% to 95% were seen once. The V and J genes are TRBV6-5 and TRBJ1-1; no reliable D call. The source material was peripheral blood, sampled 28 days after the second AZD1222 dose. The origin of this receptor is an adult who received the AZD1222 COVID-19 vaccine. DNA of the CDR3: TGTGCCAGCAGTTACACCGTTCGCACTGAAGCTTTCTTT. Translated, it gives CASSYTVRTEAFF.